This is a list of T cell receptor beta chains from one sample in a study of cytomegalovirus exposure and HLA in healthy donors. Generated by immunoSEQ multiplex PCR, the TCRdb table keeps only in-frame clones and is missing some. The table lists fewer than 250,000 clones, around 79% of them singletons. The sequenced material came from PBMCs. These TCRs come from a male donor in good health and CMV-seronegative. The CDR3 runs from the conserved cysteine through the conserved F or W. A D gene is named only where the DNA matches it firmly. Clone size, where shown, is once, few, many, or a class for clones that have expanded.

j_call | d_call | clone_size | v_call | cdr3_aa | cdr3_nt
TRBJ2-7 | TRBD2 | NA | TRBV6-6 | CASSKGRVSYEQYF | TGTGCCAGCAGCAAAGGGAGGGTTAGCTACGAGCAGTACTTC
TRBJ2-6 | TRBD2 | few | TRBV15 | CATSRGGTSGMAGANVLTF | TGTGCCACCAGCAGAGGGGGGACTAGCGGGATGGCTGGGGCCAACGTCCTGACTTTC
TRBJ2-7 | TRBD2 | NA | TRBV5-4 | CASSLRGGIAYEQYF | TGTGCCAGCAGCTTGCGCGGGGGTATTGCCTACGAGCAGTACTTC
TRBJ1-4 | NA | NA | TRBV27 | CASSASGRWPEKLFF | TGTGCCAGCAGTGCTAGTGGGAGATGGCCTGAAAAACTGTTTTTT
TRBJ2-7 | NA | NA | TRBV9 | CASTPTGVPIYEQYF | TGTGCCAGCACACCGACCGGGGTACCAATCTACGAGCAGTACTTC
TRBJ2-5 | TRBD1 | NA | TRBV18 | CASSPRTGALQETQYF | TGTGCCAGCTCACCCCGGACAGGGGCACTACAAGAGACCCAGTACTTC
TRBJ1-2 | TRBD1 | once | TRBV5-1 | CASSRGQRWEGYTF | TGCGCCAGCAGCCGGGGACAGCGGTGGGAGGGCTACACCTTC
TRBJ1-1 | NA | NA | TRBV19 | CASRSVLQGNEAFF | TGTGCCAGTAGATCCGTTTTACAGGGCAATGAAGCTTTCTTT
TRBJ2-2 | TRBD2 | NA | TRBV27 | CASSHSGGAAGELFF | TGTGCCAGCAGCCATAGCGGGGGGGCCGCCGGGGAGCTGTTTTTT
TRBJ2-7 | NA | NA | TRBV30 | CARNWRAGGYEQYF | TGTGCCCGGAATTGGCGCGCAGGGGGGTACGAGCAGTACTTC
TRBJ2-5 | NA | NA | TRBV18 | CASSLDWLETQYF | TGTGCCAGCTCACTGGACTGGCTGGAGACCCAGTACTTC
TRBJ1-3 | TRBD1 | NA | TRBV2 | CASSRTGLNTIYF | TGTGCCAGCAGCCGGACAGGGCTGAACACCATATATTTT
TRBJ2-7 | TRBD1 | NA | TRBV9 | CASSVPSRQGGYEQYF | TGTGCCAGCAGCGTACCGTCGCGACAGGGGGGATACGAGCAGTACTTC
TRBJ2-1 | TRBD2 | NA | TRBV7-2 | CASSLAGTSGSNEQFF | TGTGCCAGCAGCTTAGCGGGGACTAGCGGGAGTAATGAGCAGTTCTTC
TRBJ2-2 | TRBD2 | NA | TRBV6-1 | CASSGGRDTGELFF | TGTGCCAGCAGTGGGGGGAGGGACACCGGGGAGCTGTTTTTT
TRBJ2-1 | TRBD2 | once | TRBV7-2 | CASSLASSGIQNEQFF | TGTGCCAGCAGCTTAGCCTCGAGCGGGATTCAGAATGAGCAGTTCTTC
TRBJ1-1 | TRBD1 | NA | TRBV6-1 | CASRTGVVGTEAFF | TGTGCCAGCAGAACAGGGGTAGTGGGCACTGAAGCTTTCTTT
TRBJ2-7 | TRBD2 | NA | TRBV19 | CASSMSRTRIHEQYF | TGTGCCAGTAGTATGTCGAGGACTAGAATCCACGAGCAGTACTTC
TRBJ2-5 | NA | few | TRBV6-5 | CASSPLGGRETQYF | TGTGCCAGCAGTCCCCTGGGGGGGCGAGAGACCCAGTACTTC
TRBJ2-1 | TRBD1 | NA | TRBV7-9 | CASSVGTATMDEQFF | TGTGCCAGCAGCGTCGGGACAGCGACGATGGATGAGCAGTTCTTC
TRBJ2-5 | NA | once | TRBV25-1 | CASPHLPEETQYF | TGTGCCAGCCCCCATCTACCCGAAGAGACCCAGTACTTC
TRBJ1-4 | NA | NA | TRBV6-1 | CASEAGDATNEKLFF | TGTGCCAGTGAGGCCGGGGATGCAACTAATGAAAAACTGTTTTTT
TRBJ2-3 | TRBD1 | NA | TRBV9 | CASSLGTGSDTQYF | TGTGCCAGCAGCCTTGGGACAGGGTCAGATACGCAGTATTTT